This T cell receptor (beta chain) was recorded in a study of cytomegalovirus exposure and HLA in healthy donors. It was with 60 Vbeta and 13 Jbeta primers that the PCR ran. Data came from immunoSEQ multiplex PCR; TCRdb stores just in-frame clones and leaves some out. The table lists approximately 55,000 clones, about 81% of them singletons, with around 2.5% in the top ten. V lost 6 bases and J lost 9; bases outside the gene matches: 9. The CDR3 has 14 residues. CDR1 is LNHDA, CDR2 SQIVND, per germline (reference sequence). The clonotype originates from a boy aged 5-17 years in good health and CMV-seropositive. Sequencing was performed on PBMCs. The chain links TRBV19 to TRBJ2-1, with TRBD1 matching over 9 bases. CDR3 amino acids: CASSTGQGWTEQFF. Written as DNA, the CDR3 is TGTGCCAGTAGCACGGGACAGGGCTGGACTGAGCAGTTCTTC.